This T cell receptor beta chain was sequenced during a study of T cells in localized non-small cell lung cancer. Study-wide findings and caveats: Heterogeneity stays possible, as sequencing covered only one tumor region. Higher adjacent-lung clonality was associated with shorter survival. A median of about 60 of the top 100 tumor clones appeared in adjacent lung, which was paired and uninvolved. Clonality peaked in uninvolved adjacent lung rather than tumor.

Only in-frame clones appear in the TCRdb table, and some are missing; sequencing was by immunoSEQ multiplex PCR. Counted here are tens of thousands of clones, approximately 80% occurring once; the ten biggest clones make up about 17%. As concerns this clone: Its specificity is unknown.

The CDR3 runs 12 residues. The germline V gene has CDR1 SGHTA and CDR2 FQGNSA. Between the trimmed V and J ends, which lost 5 bases and 6 bases, there was a span of 9 bases. The origin of this receptor is a man between 40 and 75 years old with stage I squamous cell lung carcinoma. The chain links TRBV7-2 to TRBJ2-3, with a possible D match to TRBD2 (5 bases). Sequencing used peripheral blood, obtained before any cancer treatment. This chain's CDR3 is CASSPRRDTQYF. The DNA for the CDR3 is TGTGCCAGCAGCCCCCGGAGGGATACGCAGTATTTT. Supplemented by reference TRBV7-2 and TRBJ2-3, the full variable domain reads GAGVSQSPSNKVTEKGKDVELRCDPISGHTALYWYRQSLGQGLEFLIYFQGNSAPDKSGLPSDRFSAERTGGSVSTLTIQRTQQEDSAVYLCASSPRRDTQYFGPGTRLTVL.